The rows below give T cell receptor beta chains drawn from one sample of a study of blood T cell repertoires in COVID-19. Here immunoSEQ multiplex PCR was the method, and the copy in TCRdb shows in-frame clones only, minus some. The repertoire holds approximately 300,000 clones, 70% to 90% seen once, with approximately 5% in the top ten. Sequencing was done on a sample of PBMCs or T cells enriched from blood (not recorded which). These receptors all come from a woman under 40 who had recovered from COVID-19. The CDR3 runs from the conserved cysteine through the conserved F or W. D genes are given only for firm matches. Rows may omit the clone size; those that give it use once, few, many or a size class.

NA TRBJ1-4 TRBV4-2 NA CASSKDLATNEKLFF TGTGCCAGCAGCAAAGACCTTGCAACTAATGAAAAACTGTTTTTT
NA TRBJ1-1 TRBV18 TRBD1 CASSPKDHRGNTEAFF TGTGCCAGCTCACCAAAAGATCACAGGGGAAACACTGAAGCTTTCTTT
NA TRBJ1-1 TRBV6-5 TRBD1 CASSSAGTGGEAFF TGTGCCAGCAGTTCCGCCGGGACAGGGGGCGAAGCTTTCTTT
NA TRBJ1-5 TRBV19 TRBD1 CASSKLVQGGGQPQHF TGTGCCAGTAGTAAATTGGTGCAGGGGGGAGGTCAGCCCCAGCATTTT
NA TRBJ2-7 TRBV9 TRBD1 CASSVVGTGAEQYF TGTGCCAGCAGCGTAGTGGGGACAGGTGCCGAGCAGTACTTC
few TRBJ1-2 TRBV12-3/TRBV12-4 NA CASSLVAAYGYTF TGTGCCAGCAGTTTAGTGGCGGCATATGGCTACACCTTC
NA TRBJ1-1 TRBV19 NA CASSTGFDTEAFF TGTGCCAGTAGTACAGGGTTTGACACTGAAGCTTTCTTT
NA TRBJ2-1 TRBV7-9 NA CASSLWGGTNEQFF TGTGCCAGCAGCTTATGGGGGGGCACGAATGAGCAGTTCTTC
NA TRBJ2-1 TRBV6-2/TRBV6-3 TRBD2 CASSYSGLAGWNEQFF TGTGCCAGCAGTTACTCGGGACTAGCGGGGTGGAATGAGCAGTTCTTC
once TRBJ1-4 TRBV5-1 NA CASSLGGLEKLFF TGCGCCAGCAGCTTGGGCGGGCTTGAAAAACTGTTTTTT
NA TRBJ2-3 TRBV27 TRBD2 CASSSGVGGSADTQYF TGTGCCAGCAGTTCCGGGGTCGGGGGGTCCGCGGATACGCAGTATTTT
NA TRBJ2-7 TRBV11-2 TRBD1 CASSRSTWTGGSHEQYF TGTGCCAGCAGCCGATCTACCTGGACAGGGGGCTCCCACGAGCAGTACTTC
NA TRBJ2-7 TRBV6-6 TRBD1 CASSYRGTGYNYEQYF TGTGCCAGCAGCTACCGGGGGACAGGGTACAACTACGAGCAGTACTTC
NA TRBJ1-1 TRBV3-1/TRBV3-2 TRBD1 CASSQAGTEDTEAFF TGTGCCAGCAGCCAGGCCGGGACAGAGGACACTGAAGCTTTCTTT
NA TRBJ2-7 TRBV19 NA CATQDSSYEQYF TGTGCCACCCAGGACAGTTCCTACGAGCAGTACTTC
NA TRBJ1-5 TRBV6-5 TRBD1 CASSKSGGVDQPQHF TGTGCCAGCAGCAAGTCAGGGGGAGTGGATCAGCCCCAGCATTTT
NA TRBJ1-5 TRBV9 TRBD1 CASSVGDSNQPQHF TGTGCCAGCAGCGTAGGGGACAGTAATCAGCCCCAGCATTTT
NA TRBJ1-4 TRBV5-1 TRBD1 CASSWDSFNEKLFF TGCGCCAGCAGCTGGGACAGTTTTAATGAAAAACTGTTTTTT
NA TRBJ1-1 TRBV7-2 TRBD1 CASSPLTAGTGKAFF TGTGCCAGCAGCCCTCTTACCGCCGGGACAGGGAAAGCTTTCTTT
NA TRBJ1-1 TRBV5-8 NA CASSRGGGSRTEAFF TGTGCCAGCAGCCGGGGCGGGGGAAGTCGCACTGAAGCTTTCTTT
NA TRBJ1-2 TRBV27 NA CASSYGTMYGYTF TGTGCCAGCAGTTACGGGACAATGTATGGCTACACCTTC
NA TRBJ1-1 TRBV5-4 NA CASSFLRDSLNAEAFF TGTGCCAGCAGCTTCCTCAGGGACTCTTTGAATGCTGAAGCTTTCTTT
NA TRBJ1-3 TRBV19 TRBD1 CASSPIDRGGNTIYF TGTGCCAGTAGCCCCATAGACAGGGGCGGAAACACCATATATTTT
NA TRBJ1-5 TRBV19 TRBD1 CASSDTGVLNQPQHF TGTGCCAGTAGCGATACAGGGGTCCTCAATCAGCCCCAGCATTTT
NA TRBJ1-3 TRBV30 NA CACFPGIVDTIYF TGTGCCTGTTTCCCGGGGATTGTGGACACCATATATTTT
NA TRBJ1-6 TRBV30 TRBD1 CAWSAGTGVSNSPLHF TGTGCCTGGAGTGCGGGGACAGGGGTTTCAAACTCACCCCTCCACTTT
NA TRBJ1-5 TRBV18 NA CASSPTDGGNQPQHF TGTGCCAGCTCACCTACGGACGGAGGAAATCAGCCCCAGCATTTT
NA TRBJ1-5 TRBV30 TRBD1 CAWQGPGQSNQPQHF TGTGCCTGGCAAGGGCCGGGACAGAGCAATCAGCCCCAGCATTTT
NA TRBJ1-2 TRBV5-4 TRBD1 CASSPGQRTNYGYTF TGTGCCAGCAGCCCGGGACAGCGAACTAACTATGGCTACACCTTC
NA TRBJ1-2 TRBV27 NA CASSFSTGGGYTF TGTGCCAGCAGTTTCTCGACAGGAGGTGGCTACACCTTC
NA TRBJ1-1 TRBV10-3 NA CAISGPGGEAFF TGTGCCATCAGTGGGCCGGGGGGGGAGGCTTTCTTT
NA TRBJ1-1 TRBV9 TRBD1 CASSQTGDLNTEAFF TGTGCCAGCAGCCAGACAGGGGATCTGAACACTGAAGCTTTCTTT
NA TRBJ1-1 TRBV14 NA CASSPLLTGRKTEAFF TGTGCCAGCAGCCCCCTCTTGACAGGAAGGAAAACTGAAGCTTTCTTT
NA TRBJ1-2 TRBV3-1/TRBV3-2 NA CASSQAMSGAYGYTF TGTGCCAGCAGCCAAGCAATGTCCGGTGCTTATGGCTACACCTTC
NA TRBJ1-1 TRBV3-1/TRBV3-2 TRBD1 CASSRGQGLTEAFF TGTGCCAGCAGCCGGGGACAGGGCCTCACTGAAGCTTTCTTT
NA TRBJ2-3 TRBV7-8 TRBD2 CASSLIERGGGTQYF TGTGCCAGCAGCTTAATTGAGCGGGGGGGCGGTACGCAGTATTTT
NA TRBJ1-1 TRBV3-1/TRBV3-2 TRBD1 CASSRGQGAMNTEAFF TGTGCCAGCAGCCGAGGACAGGGGGCCATGAACACTGAAGCTTTCTTT
NA TRBJ2-7 TRBV18 TRBD2 CASSPFSGGTYEQYF TGTGCCAGCTCACCTTTTAGCGGGGGTACCTACGAGCAGTACTTC
NA TRBJ2-7 TRBV5-1 TRBD1 CASRPPGTGTHEQYF TGCGCCAGCAGACCCCCGGGGACAGGGACCCACGAGCAGTACTTC
once TRBJ2-3 TRBV4-3 TRBD2 CASSRRGLAGGSTDTQYF TGCGCCAGCAGCCGCCGAGGACTAGCGGGGGGCAGCACAGATACGCAGTATTTT
NA TRBJ1-4 TRBV19 NA CASSPSIAGVSEKLFF TGTGCCAGTAGTCCCTCGATTGCGGGAGTGAGTGAAAAACTGTTTTTT
NA TRBJ2-3 TRBV7-7 TRBD2 CASSSGLAGTDTQYF TGTGCTAGCAGCTCGGGACTAGCGGGCACAGATACGCAGTATTTT
NA TRBJ1-1 TRBV30 NA CACRRRGRTNTEAFF TGTGCCTGCCGTAGGAGGGGCAGGACGAACACTGAAGCTTTCTTT
NA TRBJ1-5 TRBV29-1 NA CSVADGGPQHF TGCAGCGTGGCAGATGGTGGGCCCCAGCATTTT
NA TRBJ2-3 TRBV9 TRBD1 CASSPMWTGTRDTQYF TGTGCCAGCAGCCCGATGTGGACAGGGACAAGAGATACGCAGTATTTT
NA TRBJ1-1 TRBV30 NA CACIQVAEAFF TGTGCCTGTATACAGGTCGCTGAAGCTTTCTTT
NA TRBJ1-6 TRBV14 TRBD1 CASSPDRGGNSPLHF TGTGCCAGCAGCCCAGACAGGGGTGGTAATTCACCCCTCCACTTT
NA TRBJ2-7 TRBV19 TRBD1 CATWDRGRADEQYF TGTGCCACCTGGGACAGGGGGCGAGCAGACGAGCAGTACTTC
NA TRBJ1-4 TRBV29-1 NA CSASIQGRRGKLFF TGCAGCGCCAGCATACAGGGAAGGCGGGGGAAACTGTTTTTT
NA TRBJ1-4 TRBV4-2 NA CASSGLRDTIATNEKLFF TGTGCCAGCAGCGGACTCCGGGACACAATTGCAACTAATGAAAAACTGTTTTTT
NA TRBJ1-1 TRBV5-5 NA CASTELVRGHPYVPF TGTGCCAGCACCGAGCTTGTCCGGGGACACCCGTATGTGCCCTTT
NA TRBJ2-5 TRBV4-2 TRBD2 CASSQGPSGEPETQYF TGTGCCAGCAGCCAAGGGCCTAGCGGGGAGCCAGAGACCCAGTACTTC